This T cell receptor beta chain was captured by sequencing in a study of early stage breast cancer tumors. The method was immunoSEQ multiplex PCR; TCRdb's version includes in-frame clones alone and lacks a portion of them. The repertoire consists of 5,200 or so clones, with approximately 70% occurring once and the leading ten covering around 16%. The J segment lost 10 bases and the V segment lost 4 bases, leaving 22 bases of the junction unmatched. This CDR3 is 18 amino acids long. Germline CDR1 and CDR2: SGHTA and FQGNSA. About 20-55 mg of tumor tissue was diced per sample. This chain links TRBV7-2 with TRBJ2-5, with 9 bases fitting TRBD2. This receptor was identified in a person aged 55 to 75 with breast cancer. Sequenced input: breast tumor tissue. CDR3 sequence (DNA): TGTGCCAGCAGCTCGAGAAGGAGGACAAGCGGGGGGCCCAGGTTCCAGTACTTC. Encoded protein: CASSSRRRTSGGPRFQYF.